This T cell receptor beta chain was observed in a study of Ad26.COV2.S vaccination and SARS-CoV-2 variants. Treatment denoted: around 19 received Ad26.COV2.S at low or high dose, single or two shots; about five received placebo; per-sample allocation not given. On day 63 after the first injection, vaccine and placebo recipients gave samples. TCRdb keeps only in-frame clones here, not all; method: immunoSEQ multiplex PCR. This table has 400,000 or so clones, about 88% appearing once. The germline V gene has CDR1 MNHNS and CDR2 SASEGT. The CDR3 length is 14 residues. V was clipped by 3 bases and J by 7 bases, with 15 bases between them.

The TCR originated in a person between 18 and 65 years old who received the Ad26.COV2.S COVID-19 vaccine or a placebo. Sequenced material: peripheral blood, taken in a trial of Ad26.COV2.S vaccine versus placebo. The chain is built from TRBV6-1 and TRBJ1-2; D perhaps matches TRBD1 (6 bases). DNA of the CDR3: TGTGCCAGCAGTGACCCCCCGGGACACCCTGGCTACACCTTC. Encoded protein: CASSDPPGHPGYTF.